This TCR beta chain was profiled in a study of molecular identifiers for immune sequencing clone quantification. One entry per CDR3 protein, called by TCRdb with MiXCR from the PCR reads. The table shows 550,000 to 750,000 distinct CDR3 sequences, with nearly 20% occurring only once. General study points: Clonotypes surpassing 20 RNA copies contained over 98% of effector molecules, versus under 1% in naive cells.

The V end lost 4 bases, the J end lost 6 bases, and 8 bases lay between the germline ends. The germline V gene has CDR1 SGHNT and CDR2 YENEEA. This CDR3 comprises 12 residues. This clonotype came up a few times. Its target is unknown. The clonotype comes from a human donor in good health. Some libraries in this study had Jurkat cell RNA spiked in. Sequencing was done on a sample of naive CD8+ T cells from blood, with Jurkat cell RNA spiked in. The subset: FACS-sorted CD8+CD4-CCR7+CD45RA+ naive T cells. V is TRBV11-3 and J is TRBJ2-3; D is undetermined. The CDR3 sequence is CASSSHPDTQYF. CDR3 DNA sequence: TGTGCCAGCAGCTCACACCCGGATACGCAGTATTTT.